The T cell receptor (beta chain) under discussion was sequenced for a study of blood T cell repertoires in COVID-19 (dated by TCRdb to about 2020). For the wider study: Samples covering the acute and convalescent phases of COVID-19 were provided by collaborators in the United States, Italy and Spain. The material from the prospective study consisted of cDNA or gDNA derived from T cells, B-cell-depleted T cells, or PBMCs. The dataset comprised deeply sampled blood TCRbeta repertoires from subjects exposed to, actively infected with, or recovered from COVID-19. The repertoires were released in a freely available public database meant as a resource for research on the immune response to SARS-CoV-2. Samples were obtained from the ongoing ImmuneRACE study (first 160 participants) and from over 1,000 subjects provided by 6 global collaborators. Nearly every sample came with metadata listing a de-identified subject ID, COVID-19 status, age in years and sex. HLA class I and class II types, where available, came from metadata supplied by the sample provider rather than from assay-based typing. Summary of the overall study and its limitations: The quantity of clinical and demographic metadata differed by source and by participant and was supplied without curation.

This clone was detected only a few times. Its antigen has not been determined. Base-call qualities are not available, and no considerably larger clone is one nucleotide away. Enrolling through a virtual design, the prospective study's participants ranged in age from roughly 18 to 95 years and lived across about two dozen United States geographic areas. Cohort assignment in the prospective study relied on participant-reported clinical history from a screening survey and a study questionnaire. For ImmuneRACE Cohort 3, a participant was defined as recovered based on two consecutive negative NP/OP PCR tests, clearance by a healthcare professional, or resolution of symptoms. In the prospective study, mobile phlebotomists collected whole blood, serum and a nasopharyngeal or oropharyngeal swab from each participant. Participants in the prospective study had the option to provide additional blood draws and questionnaires over an approximately two-month period. Blood samples from the prospective study were shipped frozen or at room temperature prior to DNA extraction.

TCRbeta CDR3 regions were amplified from genomic DNA using the immunoSEQ Assay, a bias-controlled multiplex PCR. In the authors' own workflow: Within the assay, amplification of reference gene primers was used to estimate how many nucleated cells each sample contained. To quantify the absolute abundance of each unique TCRbeta CDR3 rearrangement, sequence reads were collapsed and filtered. For each sample, productive Simpson clonality was calculated by taking the square root of Simpson's diversity index across productive rearrangements. This is the immuneACCESS table as TCRdb keeps it, with only in-frame sequences that have V and J called. A part of the clones is gone; compared with another copy, unresolved V genes explain less than half, and the rest is unexplained. V, J and clone size were drawn from that table, and D and trimming were deduced from the DNA. The sample includes over 400,000 clones, with more than 85% observed a single time. Under 9.5% of the sample comes from the top ten.

V loses 2 bases, J loses 6 bases, and the germline ends lie 10 bases apart. The CDR3 runs 13 amino acids, cysteine and phenylalanine included. Only the CDR3 region is kept as DNA, spanning 39 bases read in frame from base 1. From a lookup of the germline V gene (reference sequence), CDR1 and CDR2 are LGHDT and YNNKEL. The sequence came from a woman aged 60-75 years who had recovered from COVID-19. The chain links TRBV3-1 (or the pseudogene TRBV3-2) with TRBJ1-2, with a weak D call of TRBD1 (6 bases match). The sequencing input was PBMCs or T cells enriched from blood (not recorded which). The bases read TGTGCCAGCAGCCAACTGGACAGCCATGGCTACACCTTC. This codes for CASSQLDSHGYTF.